The 30 T cell receptor beta chains listed next were all sequenced from one sample in a study of T-cell memory formation after mild COVID-19. Via MiXCR, TCRdb re-called the 5' RACE reads, giving one row per CDR3 protein. The sample includes roughly 310,000 distinct CDR3 sequences, about 16% of them seen just once. Sequenced input: PBMCs or a T cell subset sorted from them (not recorded which). These TCRs come from a young man who had mild COVID-19 (a few samples of this study predate the infection). Cell type and time point are not known.

Many counts were recorded for this clonotype. This chain joins TRBV6-1 and TRBJ1-1; D is unclear. Germline V gene lookup returns CDR1 MNHNS and CDR2 SASEGT. V was cut by 2 bases and J by 0 bases, with 13 bases left in between. This CDR3 is built from 16 residues. The CDR3 spells CASSEYTTTMNTEAFF. In DNA, the CDR3 is TGTGCCAGCAGTGAATACACCACCACCATGAACACTGAAGCTTTCTTT.

This clonotype came up many times. The rearrangement uses TRBV4-1 and TRBJ2-7; weak D call: TRBD1 (5 bases). This CDR3 comprises 15 residues. Trimming pared 0 bases from V and 4 bases from J, leaving 13 bases between. Germline assignment: CDR1 MGHRA and CDR2 YSYEKL. The CDR3 DNA reads as TGCGCCAGCAGCCAAGAAAGGGGCGGATTATACGAGCAGTACTTC. It is translated as CASSQERGGLYEQYF.

This clonotype was seen at least ten times. The chain joins TRBV5-1 to TRBJ2-3, with D possibly TRBD2 on 6 matching bases. The CDR3 has 16 residues. Trimming took 0 bases from V and 0 from J, leaving 11 bases between them. In germline, CDR1 is SGHRS, CDR2 YFSETQ. The CDR3 bases are TGCGCCAGCAGCTTGGGCCGGGGGAGTAGCACAGATACGCAGTATTTT. Its translation: CASSLGRGSSTDTQYF.

The sample holds many counts of this clonotype. The V gene is TRBV2, the J gene TRBJ2-1; possible D gene TRBD1, 5 bases. Germline CDR1 SNHLY, CDR2 FYNNEI. Trimming took 6 bases from V and 5 from J, leaving 8 bases between them. This CDR3 spans 12 amino acids. This CDR3 reads CASSSTDNEQFF. The CDR3 region has the DNA TGTGCCAGCAGCTCGACAGACAATGAGCAGTTCTTC.

The chain combines TRBV20-1 with TRBJ2-7; D unresolved. The CDR3 runs to 12 residues. The germline V gene has CDR1 DFQATT and CDR2 SNEGSKA (reference sequence). Between the trimmed V and J ends, which lost 1 base and 6 bases, there was a span of 10 bases. CDR3 protein: CSARGYPSEQYV. DNA for the CDR3: TGCAGTGCTAGAGGGTATCCGTCCGAGCAGTACGTC.

This clonotype has a handful of counts. The rearrangement uses TRBV20-1 and TRBJ1-5; D possibly corresponds to TRBD1 (5 bases). Trimming stripped 0 bases from V and 3 bases from J, with 12 bases between. CDR1 and CDR2 from the germline V gene are DFQATT and SNEGSKA (reference sequence). CDR3 length: 15 residues. The CDR3 region is CSARDTGNSNQPQHF. The CDR3 region has the DNA TGCAGTGCTAGAGATACAGGAAATTCCAATCAGCCCCAGCATTTT.

In this sample, this clonotype turned up a few times. The V gene is TRBV20-1, the J gene TRBJ1-1; D is uncertain. CDR3 length: 13 amino acids. Trimming took 2 bases from V and 1 from J, leaving 8 bases between them. The V gene's germline CDR1 is DFQATT and CDR2 SNEGSKA (reference sequence). Here the CDR3 reads CSARHIQNTEAFF. In nucleotides, the CDR3 is TGCAGTGCTAGACATATACAGAACACTGAAGCTTTCTTT.

This clonotype was seen ten or more times. The V call is TRBV15, the J call TRBJ1-2, with D unclear. Per germline, CDR1 LNHNV and CDR2 YYDKDF (reference sequence). Trimming stripped 5 bases from V and 4 bases from J, with 17 bases between. The CDR3 extends over 15 amino acids. CDR3 sequence: CATSLTRGPIYGYTF. Here the CDR3 DNA reads TGTGCCACCAGCCTAACCCGAGGCCCCATCTATGGCTACACCTTC. Full variable domain (outside the CDR3, taken from reference TRBV15 and TRBJ1-2): DAMVIQNPRYQVTQFGKPVTLSCSQTLNHNVMYWYQQKSSQAPKLLFHYYDKDFNNEADTPDNFQSRRPNTSFCFLDIRSPGLGDTAMYLCATSLTRGPIYGYTFGSGTRLTVV.

Many counts were recorded for this clonotype. The genes are TRBV11-2 and TRBJ2-2; possible D gene TRBD1, 6 bases. The CDR3 contains 15 residues. The germline V gene has CDR1 SGHAT and CDR2 FQNNGV. The V end was cut by 8 bases, the J end by 1 base, with 14 bases between. CDR3 loop: CASRPMTGNTGELFF. The DNA for the CDR3 is TGTGCCAGCCGCCCTATGACAGGGAACACCGGGGAGCTGTTTTTT.

This clonotype showed up just a few times. The chain is built from TRBV12-3 or TRBV12-4 and TRBJ1-6, with 7 bases identical to TRBD1. The CDR3 consists of 16 residues. The V and J ends lost 10 bases and 7 bases, in that order; junction bases with no gene match: 16. Here the CDR3 reads CATQTRQTGQNSPLHF. DNA for the CDR3: TGTGCCACCCAGACCCGCCAGACAGGGCAAAATTCACCCCTCCACTTT.

The table lists this clonotype with a few counts. V and J are TRBV9 and TRBJ1-2; 11 bases are a match to TRBD1. Germline-derived CDR1 and CDR2 are SGDLS and YYNGEE. V dropped 4 bases and J dropped 3; count of bases not matched to a gene: 8. This CDR3 region has 16 residues. CDR3 sequence: CASSINRDRGDYGYTF. The CDR3 DNA sequence: TGTGCCAGCAGCATAAACCGGGACAGGGGGGACTATGGCTACACCTTC.

There are a few counts of this clonotype. V is TRBV4-2 and J is TRBJ2-7; 9 nucleotides line up with TRBD2. V lost 1 base and J lost 4; bases outside the gene matches: 5. Germline V gene sequence: CDR1 LGHNA, CDR2 YNFKEQ. This CDR3 has 15 residues. In DNA form, the CDR3 reads TGTGCCAGCAGCCAAGGGGGAGCGGGGGGATACGAGCAGTACTTC. Protein product: CASSQGGAGGYEQYF.

This chain uses TRBV6-1 with TRBJ2-7, with D possibly matching TRBD1 (5 bases). The CDR3 is made up of 12 amino acids. The V gene's germline CDR1 is MNHNS and CDR2 SASEGT. The V end was cut by 4 bases, the J end by 6 bases, with 10 bases between. CDR3 coding DNA: TGTGCCAGCAGTGCCTGGACACGCGAGCAGTACGTC. It specifies CASSAWTREQYV.

Only a few counts were recorded for this clonotype. The chain is built from TRBV6-2 or TRBV6-3 and TRBJ1-5; no firm D call. Germline assignment: CDR1 MNHEY and CDR2 SVGEGT. V lost 3 bases and J lost 1, with 7 bases in between. CDR3 length: 14 amino acids. CDR3 nucleotides: TGTGCCAGCAGTTATTCCCAGAGCAATCAGCCCCAGCATTTT. This gives the protein CASSYSQSNQPQHF.

The chain joins TRBV19 to TRBJ2-4, with 7 nucleotides matching TRBD2. Germline V gene lookup returns CDR1 LNHDA and CDR2 SQIVND (reference sequence). Losses at the gene ends were 1 base for V and 0 bases for J; bases not matched to a gene: 9. The CDR3 is 18 residues long. This CDR3 is CASSIVGTSVGAKNIQYF. The CDR3, as DNA: TGTGCCAGTAGTATAGTGGGAACTAGCGTCGGAGCCAAAAACATTCAGTACTTC. Together with reference TRBV19 and TRBJ2-4, the CDR3 gives the full variable domain: DGGITQSPKYLFRKEGQNVTLSCEQNLNHDAMYWYRQDPGQGLRLIYYSQIVNDFQKGDIAEGYSVSREKKESFPLTVTSAQKNPTAFYLCASSIVGTSVGAKNIQYFGAGTRLSVL.

This clonotype has a handful of counts. The chain recombines TRBV5-1 with TRBJ1-4, with D unresolved. From germline, CDR1 is SGHRS and CDR2 YFSETQ. The CDR3 is made up of 13 amino acids. V was shortened by 2 bases and J by 7 bases, with 9 bases between the two germline ends. The CDR3 sequence is CASSFGPGEKLFF. CDR3 in DNA: TGCGCCAGCAGCTTTGGACCGGGTGAAAAACTGTTTTTT.

The chain joins TRBV6-5 to TRBJ2-1, with 9 bases fitting TRBD1. The CDR3 runs 16 residues. J gave up 3 bases and V 4 bases, and 7 bases lay outside the gene matches. Germline V gives CDR1 MNHEY, CDR2 SVGAGI. CDR3 protein: CASSLISGQGYNEQFF. CDR3 nucleotide sequence: TGTGCCAGCAGTTTAATTTCGGGACAGGGCTACAATGAGCAGTTCTTC.

There are a few counts of this clonotype. The chain links TRBV24-1 to TRBJ1-5, with D possibly matching TRBD1 (5 bases). V lost 4 bases and J 5 bases, leaving 11 bases between the germline ends. CDR3 size: 14 residues. Germline V gene lookup returns CDR1 KGHDR and CDR2 SFDVKD. CDR3 DNA: TGTGCCACCAGTGACTGGGACGTTGATCAGCCCCAGCATTTT. Residues: CATSDWDVDQPQHF.

The sample holds a few counts of this clonotype. The CDR3 loop is CATSDVEGQPQHF. CDR3 bases: TGTGCCACCAGTGATGTCGAGGGTCAGCCCCAGCATTTT. The gene calls are TRBV24-1 and TRBJ1-5; D ambiguous. The CDR3 length is 13 residues. Germline CDR1 is KGHDR and CDR2 is SFDVKD. Trimming took 3 bases from V and 6 from J, leaving 8 bases between them.

This clonotype occurred many times. This sequence joins TRBV12-3 or TRBV12-4 and TRBJ1-6; D possibly corresponds to TRBD1 (6 bases). The CDR3 covers 14 residues. V dropped 6 bases and J dropped 5 bases, with 11 bases sitting between them. CDR3 coding DNA: TGTGCCAGCAGGTGGGGGCGAAATAATTCACCCCTCCACTTT. It specifies CASRWGRNNSPLHF.

This clonotype was seen at least ten times. The chain employs TRBV6-4 and TRBJ1-1; a possible D gene is TRBD1 (5 bases). Deletions cut 8 bases from V and 3 bases from J, with 13 bases between. In germline, CDR1 is MRHNA, CDR2 SNTAGT. This CDR3 comprises 13 residues. The CDR3 region has the DNA TGTGCCAGCCGAGGACGGGGCGACACTGAAGCTTTCTTT. As protein: CASRGRGDTEAFF.

This rearrangement joins TRBV7-8 to TRBJ1-4, with D perhaps TRBD1 (5 bases). Germline loops: CDR1 SGHVS, CDR2 FQNEAQ. V lost 5 bases, J lost 7 bases, and 14 bases lay in between. The CDR3 is 14 residues long. The CDR3 protein is CASSVREGSEKLFF. In DNA, the CDR3 is TGTGCCAGCAGCGTCAGGGAGGGTAGTGAAAAACTGTTTTTT.

This clonotype was detected only a few times. The V and J genes are TRBV5-1 and TRBJ1-4, with 7 positions matching TRBD1. The CDR3 runs to 16 residues. Germline CDR1 and CDR2: SGHRS and YFSETQ. V gave up 1 base and J gave up 3 bases; unmatched junction bases: 6. The CDR3 DNA follows: TGCGCCAGCAGCTTGTTGGCAGGGGGTTCTAATGAAAAACTGTTTTTT. Translation: CASSLLAGGSNEKLFF. Variable domain in full (rest from reference TRBV5-1 and TRBJ1-4): KAGVTQTPRYLIKTRGQQVTLSCSPISGHRSVSWYQQTPGQGLQFLFEYFSETQRNKGNFPGRFSGRQFSNSRSEMNVSTLELGDSALYLCASSLLAGGSNEKLFFGSGTQLSVL.

The V and J genes are TRBV4-1 and TRBJ2-1, with D perhaps TRBD2 (5 bases). Trimming removed 5 bases from V and 8 bases from J, with 10 bases in between. CDR1 is MGHRA, CDR2 YSYEKL, per germline. CDR3 size: 12 residues. The CDR3 protein is CASSSLGDEQFF. CDR3 coding DNA: TGCGCCAGCAGCTCCCTCGGGGATGAGCAGTTCTTC.

This chain connects TRBV4-1 to TRBJ2-1; TRBD1 is a possible D gene (5 bases). Per the germline V gene, CDR1 is MGHRA and CDR2 is YSYEKL. This CDR3 is built from 14 residues. Trimming removed 1 base from V and 9 bases from J, with 13 bases in between. CDR3 residues: CASSQVQGSGEQFF. The CDR3 DNA sequence: TGCGCCAGCAGCCAAGTTCAGGGCTCCGGTGAGCAGTTCTTC.

This clonotype turned up a few times. This sequence joins TRBV20-1 and TRBJ2-2, with D hard to call. CDR3 size: 14 residues. Between the trimmed V and J ends, which lost 3 bases and 1 base, there was a span of 9 bases. From germline, CDR1 is DFQATT and CDR2 SNEGSKA (reference sequence). The CDR3 DNA reads as TGCAGTGCTAGGCGGCTGGGGAACACCGGGGAGCTGTTTTTT. As protein: CSARRLGNTGELFF.

The chain links TRBV20-1 to TRBJ2-1; 7 bases agree with TRBD1. Germline CDR1 reads DFQATT; CDR2 reads SNEGSKA (reference sequence). After removal of 5 bases from V and 5 bases from J, the junction contained 6 bases not matched to a gene. CDR3 length: 13 amino acids. This chain's CDR3 is CSAPRDRHNEQFF. CDR3 sequence (DNA): TGCAGTGCTCCCCGGGACAGACACAATGAGCAGTTCTTC.

The chain employs TRBV10-3 and TRBJ2-7; D remains unclear. Trimming stripped 5 bases from V and 2 bases from J, with 1 base between. The CDR3 is 10 residues long. Germline CDR1 ENHRY, CDR2 SYGVKD. The CDR3 region is CAISPYEQYF. The CDR3 coding sequence is TGTGCCATCAGTCCCTACGAGCAGTACTTC.

In regard to this clonotype: The junction shows a germline mismatch at one end, possibly a read error. The chain has TRBV7-9 and TRBJ2-7, with D maybe TRBD2 (5 bases). The CDR3 has 15 amino acids. The germline gives CDR1 SEHNR, CDR2 FQNEAQ (reference sequence). CDR3 bases: TGTGCCACCAGCATGTTGGAGGTGGTCCGGTACGAGCAGTACTTC. Amino acid sequence: CATSMLEVVRYEQYF. The full variable domain, its missing parts supplied by reference TRBV7-9 and TRBJ2-7, is DTGVSQNPRHKITKRGQNVTFRCDPISEHNRLYWYRQTLGQGPEFLTYFQNEAQLEKSRLLSDRFSAERPKGSFSTLEIQRTEQGDSAMYLCATSMLEVVRYEQYFGPGTRLTVT.

The V call is TRBV19, the J call TRBJ2-7; a possible D gene is TRBD1 (6 bases). The CDR3 is 14 residues long. The V gene's germline CDR1 is LNHDA and CDR2 SQIVND (reference sequence). Trimming removed 5 bases at V and 6 bases at J, with 17 bases between. CDR3 amino acids: CASSPLPQGREQYF. As DNA, the CDR3 is TGTGCCAGTAGTCCCCTCCCACAGGGTCGCGAGCAGTACTTC. Full variable domain (rest looked up from reference TRBV19 and TRBJ2-7): DGGITQSPKYLFRKEGQNVTLSCEQNLNHDAMYWYRQDPGQGLRLIYYSQIVNDFQKGDIAEGYSVSREKKESFPLTVTSAQKNPTAFYLCASSPLPQGREQYFGPGTRLTVT.